The TCR beta chain described here comes from a study of identical twins. The study, taken as a whole, reports: For out-of-frame beta sequences, excess twin sharing was weaker. High-abundance cord blood beta clonotypes had fewer insertions; memory repertoires showed none.

The CDR3 is 16 amino acids. V was clipped by 5 bases and J by 4 bases; unmatched bases: 6. A universal primer site was incorporated via template switching, and the cDNA contained unique molecular identifiers. TCRdb passed the 5' RACE reads through MiXCR, listing each CDR3 protein once. The sample contains some 600,000 distinct CDR3 sequences, roughly 7.2% of which appear only once. This clonotype showed up many times. Its antigen is not known. The same data also contributed to another study, on yellow fever vaccine responses in identical twins.

This sequence originates from a woman between 18 and 29 years old in good health. The sequenced sample consisted of PBMCs. The chain is built from TRBV12-3 or TRBV12-4 and TRBJ2-5; TRBD2 matches 14 bases. In nucleotides, the CDR3 is TGTGCCAGCAGTCCCCGACTAGCGGGAGGGTTAGAGACCCAGTACTTC. Residues: CASSPRLAGGLETQYF.